Sequencing of this T cell receptor beta chain was carried out in a study of T cell responses to AZD1222 COVID-19 vaccine. Overall study: Doses given second, at about 4 or about 12 weeks, were pooled. Findings and caveats of the study: Only a handful of individuals given AZD1222 were seropositive at baseline. Receipt of two AZD1222 doses was followed by a rise in Spike-specific TCR breadth and depth. Samples come after the peak T cell response, not at day 14.

This clone was seen just once. The antigen remains undetermined. The CDR3 has 17 amino acids. With 5 bases removed from V and 4 bases from J, the gap between germline ends came to 23 bases. CDR1 is SGHVS and CDR2 is FQNEAQ in the germline V gene. Libraries were prepared by immunoSEQ multiplex PCR; TCRdb keeps only in-frame clonotypes and omits some of them. The table lists roughly 83,000 clones, 86% of them singletons. The sequence derives from an adult in good health. The genes are TRBV7-8 and TRBJ1-2, with D unclear. This sample comprised peripheral blood, obtained on day 0 of AZD1222 vaccination. CDR3 sequence (DNA): TGTGCCAGCAGCCCGCTCCCGACCGGCAGTTGGGCCTATGGCTACACCTTC. Translated: CASSPLPTGSWAYGYTF.